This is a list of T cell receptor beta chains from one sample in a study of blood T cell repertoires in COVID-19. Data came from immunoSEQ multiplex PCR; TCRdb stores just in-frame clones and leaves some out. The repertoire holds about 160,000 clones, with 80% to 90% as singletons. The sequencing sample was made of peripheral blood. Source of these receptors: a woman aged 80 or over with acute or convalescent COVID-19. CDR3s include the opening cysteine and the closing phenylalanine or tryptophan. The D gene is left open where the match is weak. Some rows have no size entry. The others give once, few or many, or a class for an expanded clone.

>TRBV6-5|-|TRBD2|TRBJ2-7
CASGGVGQASYEQYF
TGTGCCAGCGGGGGGGTGGGGCAGGCCAGCTACGAGCAGTACTTC
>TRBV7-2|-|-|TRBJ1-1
CASRGPTRSTEAFF
TGTGCCAGCAGGGGGCCAACCCGATCCACTGAAGCTTTCTTT
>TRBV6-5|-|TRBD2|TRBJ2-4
CASSTWTSGADIQYF
TGTGCCAGCAGTACCTGGACTAGCGGGGCGGACATTCAGTACTTC
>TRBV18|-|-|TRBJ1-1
CASSDQGTEAFF
TGTGCCAGCTCAGACCAGGGGACTGAAGCTTTCTTT
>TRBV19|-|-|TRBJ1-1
CASRPEPNTEAFF
TGTGCCAGTAGACCAGAACCGAACACTGAAGCTTTCTTT
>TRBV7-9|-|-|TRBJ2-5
CASSLHGLDKETQYF
TGTGCCAGCAGCTTACACGGACTCGACAAAGAGACCCAGTACTTC
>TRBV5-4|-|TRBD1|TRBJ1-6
CASSPGTGFSPLHF
TGTGCCAGCAGCCCCGGGACAGGGTTTTCACCCCTCCACTTT
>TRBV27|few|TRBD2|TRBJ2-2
CASSLSPLLAGRGGELFF
TGTGCCAGCAGTTTATCCCCATTACTAGCGGGGCGAGGGGGGGAGCTGTTTTTT
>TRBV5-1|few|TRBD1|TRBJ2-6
CASSLWTGGSGANVLTF
TGCGCCAGCAGCTTGTGGACAGGGGGCTCTGGGGCCAACGTCCTGACTTTC
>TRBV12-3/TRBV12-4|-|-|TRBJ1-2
CASSSGLLYGYTF
TGTGCCAGCAGCTCGGGACTCCTCTATGGCTACACCTTC
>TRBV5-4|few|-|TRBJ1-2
CASSPVTGRAGYTF
TGTGCCAGCAGCCCCGTAACAGGGCGTGCGGGCTACACCTTC
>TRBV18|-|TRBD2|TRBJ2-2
CASSAQLAGNTGELFF
TGTGCCAGCTCAGCCCAACTAGCGGGGAACACCGGGGAGCTGTTTTTT
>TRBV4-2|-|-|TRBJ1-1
CASSQETDTEAFF
TGTGCCAGCAGCCAAGAAACTGATACTGAAGCTTTCTTT
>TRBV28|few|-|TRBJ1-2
CASTSGGYGYTF
TGTGCCAGCACCAGTGGCGGCTATGGCTACACCTTC
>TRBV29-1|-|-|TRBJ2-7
CSVGGGTYEQYF
TGCAGCGTTGGTGGGGGGACCTACGAGCAGTACTTC
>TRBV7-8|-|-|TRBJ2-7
CASSLRDRTYEQYF
TGTGCCAGCAGCCTCCGGGATCGCACCTACGAGCAGTACTTC
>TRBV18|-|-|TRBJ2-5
CASSPDIQETQYF
TGTGCCAGCTCACCGGACATACAAGAGACCCAGTACTTC
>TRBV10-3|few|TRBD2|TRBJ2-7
CAISVTSASHYEQYF
TGTGCCATCAGTGTCACTAGCGCCTCCCACTACGAGCAGTACTTC
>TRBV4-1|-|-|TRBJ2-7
CASSPVGLAYEQYF
TGCGCCAGCAGCCCAGTTGGACTGGCCTACGAGCAGTACTTC
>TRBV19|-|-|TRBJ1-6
CASRTATGGRSPLHF
TGTGCCAGTAGGACCGCGACAGGAGGCCGCTCACCCCTCCACTTT
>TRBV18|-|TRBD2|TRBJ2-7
CASSPERGAYEQYF
TGTGCCAGCTCACCCGAGCGGGGGGCCTACGAGCAGTACTTC
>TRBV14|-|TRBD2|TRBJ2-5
CASSPRGAGGETQYF
TGTGCCAGCAGCCCACGAGGAGCGGGGGGGGAGACCCAGTACTTC
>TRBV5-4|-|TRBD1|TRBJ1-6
CASSLGQGNNSPLHF
TGTGCCAGCAGCTTGGGACAGGGGAATAATTCACCCCTCCACTTT
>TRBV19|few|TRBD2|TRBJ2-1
CASSIFAGEVNEQFF
TGTGCCAGTAGTATTTTTGCGGGAGAGGTCAATGAGCAGTTCTTC
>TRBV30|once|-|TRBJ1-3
CAWSVPLGAGNTIYF
TGTGCCTGGAGTGTACCGTTGGGGGCCGGAAACACCATATATTTT
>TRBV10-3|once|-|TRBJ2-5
CAISESTGYRETQYF
TGTGCCATCAGTGAGTCTACGGGATATAGGGAGACCCAGTACTTC
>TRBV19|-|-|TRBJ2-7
CASSISPPDSYEQYF
TGTGCCAGTAGTATTTCCCCACCGGACAGCTACGAGCAGTACTTC